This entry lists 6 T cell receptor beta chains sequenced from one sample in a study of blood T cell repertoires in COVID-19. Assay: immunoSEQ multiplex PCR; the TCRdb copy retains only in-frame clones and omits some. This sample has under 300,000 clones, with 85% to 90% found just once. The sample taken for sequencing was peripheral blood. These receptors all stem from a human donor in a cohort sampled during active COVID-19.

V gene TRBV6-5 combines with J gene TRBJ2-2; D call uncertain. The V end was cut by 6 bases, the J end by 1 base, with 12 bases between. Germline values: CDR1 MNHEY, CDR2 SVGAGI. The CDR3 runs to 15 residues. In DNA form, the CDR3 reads TGTGCCAGCAGCCAGCGAAGACTGAACACCGGGGAGCTGTTTTTT. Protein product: CASSQRRLNTGELFF.

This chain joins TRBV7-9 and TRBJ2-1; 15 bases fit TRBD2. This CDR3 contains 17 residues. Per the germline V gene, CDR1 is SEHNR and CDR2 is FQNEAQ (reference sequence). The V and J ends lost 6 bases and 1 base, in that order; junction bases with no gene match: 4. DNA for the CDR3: TGTGCCAGCAGTACCGGGACTAGCGGGAGGTCCTACAATGAGCAGTTCTTC. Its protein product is CASSTGTSGRSYNEQFF.

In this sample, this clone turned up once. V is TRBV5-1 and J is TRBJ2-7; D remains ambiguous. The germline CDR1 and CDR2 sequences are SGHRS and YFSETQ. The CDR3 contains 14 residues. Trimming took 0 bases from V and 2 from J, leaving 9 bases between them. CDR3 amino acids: CASSLGPLAYEQYF. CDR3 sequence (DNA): TGCGCCAGCAGCTTGGGGCCCCTAGCCTACGAGCAGTACTTC.

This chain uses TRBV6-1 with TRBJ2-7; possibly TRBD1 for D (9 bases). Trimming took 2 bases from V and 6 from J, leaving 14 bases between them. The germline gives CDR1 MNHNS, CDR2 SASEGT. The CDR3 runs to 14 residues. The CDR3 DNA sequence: TGTGCCAGCAGTGAAATAGCGGGACAGGGCGAGCAGTACTTC. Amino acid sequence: CASSEIAGQGEQYF.

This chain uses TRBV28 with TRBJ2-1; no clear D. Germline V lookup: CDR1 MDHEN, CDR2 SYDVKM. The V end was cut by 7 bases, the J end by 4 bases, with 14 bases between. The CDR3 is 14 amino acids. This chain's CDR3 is CASTTMERYNEQFF. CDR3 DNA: TGTGCCAGCACCACTATGGAACGGTACAATGAGCAGTTCTTC.

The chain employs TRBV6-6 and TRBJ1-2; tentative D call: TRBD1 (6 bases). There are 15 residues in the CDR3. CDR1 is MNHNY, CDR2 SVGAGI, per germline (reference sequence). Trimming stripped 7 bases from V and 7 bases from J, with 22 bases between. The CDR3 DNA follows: TGTGCCAGCATTCCCTGGGGCGGGGGCGAGGGTGGCTACACCTTC. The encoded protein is CASIPWGGGEGGYTF.